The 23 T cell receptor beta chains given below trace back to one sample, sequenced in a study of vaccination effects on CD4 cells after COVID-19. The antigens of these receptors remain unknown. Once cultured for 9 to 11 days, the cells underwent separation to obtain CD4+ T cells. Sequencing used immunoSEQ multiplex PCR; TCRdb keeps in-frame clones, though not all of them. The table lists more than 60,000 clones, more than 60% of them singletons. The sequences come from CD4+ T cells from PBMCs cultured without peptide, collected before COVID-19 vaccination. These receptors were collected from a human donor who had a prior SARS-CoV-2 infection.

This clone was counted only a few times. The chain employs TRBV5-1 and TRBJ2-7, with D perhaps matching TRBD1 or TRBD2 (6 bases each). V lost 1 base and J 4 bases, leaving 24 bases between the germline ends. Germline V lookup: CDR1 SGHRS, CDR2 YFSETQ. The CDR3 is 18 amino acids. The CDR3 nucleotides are TGCGCCAGCAGCTTGTGGGAGTTTAGTGCGGGACAAATTTACGAGCAGTACTTC. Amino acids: CASSLWEFSAGQIYEQYF.

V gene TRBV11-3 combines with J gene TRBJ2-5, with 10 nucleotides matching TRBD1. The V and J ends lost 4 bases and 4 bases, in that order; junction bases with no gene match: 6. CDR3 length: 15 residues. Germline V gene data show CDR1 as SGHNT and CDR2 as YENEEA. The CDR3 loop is CASSWGDRGRETQYF. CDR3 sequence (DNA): TGTGCCAGCAGCTGGGGGGACAGGGGTCGAGAGACCCAGTACTTC.

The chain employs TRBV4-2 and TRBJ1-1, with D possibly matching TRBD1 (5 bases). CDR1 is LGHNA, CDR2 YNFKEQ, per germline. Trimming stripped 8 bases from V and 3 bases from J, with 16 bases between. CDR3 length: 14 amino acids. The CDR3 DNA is TGTGCCAGCCAAACGACAGTTCCGGACACTGAAGCTTTCTTT. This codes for CASQTTVPDTEAFF.

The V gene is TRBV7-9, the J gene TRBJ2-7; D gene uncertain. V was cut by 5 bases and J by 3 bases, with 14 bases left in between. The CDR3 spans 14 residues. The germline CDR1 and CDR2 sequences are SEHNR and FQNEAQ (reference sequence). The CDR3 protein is CASSPSYRYYEQYF. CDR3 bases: TGTGCCAGCAGCCCCAGTTATCGCTACTACGAGCAGTACTTC.

The CDR3, as DNA: TGTGCCAGCAGCCCTAGTGGGTGGGTTGCGGGGTCTAGGAAAGAGACCCAGTACTTC. Its protein product is CASSPSGWVAGSRKETQYF. This chain joins TRBV11-2 and TRBJ2-5, with TRBD2 as a possible D gene (6 bases). V was cut by 5 bases and J by 3 bases, with 28 bases left in between. Germline loops: CDR1 SGHAT, CDR2 FQNNGV. The CDR3 is 19 amino acids.

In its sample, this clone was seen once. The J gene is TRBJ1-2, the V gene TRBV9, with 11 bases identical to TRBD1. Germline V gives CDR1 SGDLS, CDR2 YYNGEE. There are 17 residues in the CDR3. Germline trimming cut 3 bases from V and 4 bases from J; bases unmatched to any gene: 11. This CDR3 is CASSASRDRGVGYGYTF. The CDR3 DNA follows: TGTGCCAGCAGCGCGTCCCGGGACAGGGGGGTGGGCTATGGCTACACCTTC.

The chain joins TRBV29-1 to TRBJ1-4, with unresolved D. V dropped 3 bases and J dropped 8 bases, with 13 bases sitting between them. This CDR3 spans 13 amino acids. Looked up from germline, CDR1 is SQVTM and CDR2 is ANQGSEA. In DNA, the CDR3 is TGCAGCGTTGAGAAGGGTGGGAGCGAAAAACTGTTTTTT. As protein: CSVEKGGSEKLFF.

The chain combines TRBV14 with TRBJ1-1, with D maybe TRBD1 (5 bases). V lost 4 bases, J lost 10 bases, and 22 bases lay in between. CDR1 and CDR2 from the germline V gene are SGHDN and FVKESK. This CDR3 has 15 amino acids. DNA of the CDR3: TGTGCCAGCAGCCGGATTGGGGGATTGGGGAATAGAGCTTTCTTT. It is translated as CASSRIGGLGNRAFF.

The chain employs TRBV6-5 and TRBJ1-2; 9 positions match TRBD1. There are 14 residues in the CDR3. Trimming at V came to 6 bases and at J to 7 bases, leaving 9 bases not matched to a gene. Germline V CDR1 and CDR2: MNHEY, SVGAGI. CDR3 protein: CASSYLGQGTGYTF. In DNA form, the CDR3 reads TGTGCCAGCAGCTATCTGGGACAGGGAACTGGCTACACCTTC.

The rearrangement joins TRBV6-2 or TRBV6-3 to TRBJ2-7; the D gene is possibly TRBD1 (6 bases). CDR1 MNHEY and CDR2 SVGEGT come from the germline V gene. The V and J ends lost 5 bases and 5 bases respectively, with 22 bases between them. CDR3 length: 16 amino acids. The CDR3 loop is CASSPPHRDIRHEQYF. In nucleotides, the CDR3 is TGTGCCAGCAGTCCCCCCCACCGGGACATCCGCCACGAGCAGTACTTC.

The CDR3 coding sequence is TGTGCCAGCAGTTTGATAGTGAACACTGAAGCTTTCTTT. This encodes CASSLIVNTEAFF. This chain uses TRBV6-5 with TRBJ1-1, with no clear D. Germline loops: CDR1 MNHEY, CDR2 SVGAGI. The CDR3 totals 13 residues. V was shortened by 4 bases and J by 0 bases, with 6 bases between the two germline ends.

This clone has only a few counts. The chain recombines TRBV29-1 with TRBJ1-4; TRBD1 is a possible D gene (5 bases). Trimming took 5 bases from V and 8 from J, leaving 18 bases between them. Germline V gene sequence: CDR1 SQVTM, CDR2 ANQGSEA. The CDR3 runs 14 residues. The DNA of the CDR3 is TGCAGCGTTCCCGAGGTTCAGGGAGGCGAAAAACTGTTTTTT. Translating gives CSVPEVQGGEKLFF.

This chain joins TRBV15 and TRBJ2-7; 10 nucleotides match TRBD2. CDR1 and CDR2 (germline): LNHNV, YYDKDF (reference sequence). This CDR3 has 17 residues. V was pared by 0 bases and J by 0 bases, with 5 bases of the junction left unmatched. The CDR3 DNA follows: TGTGCCACCAGCAGAGATAGCGCTAGCGGGAGCTCCTACGAGCAGTACTTC. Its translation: CATSRDSASGSSYEQYF.

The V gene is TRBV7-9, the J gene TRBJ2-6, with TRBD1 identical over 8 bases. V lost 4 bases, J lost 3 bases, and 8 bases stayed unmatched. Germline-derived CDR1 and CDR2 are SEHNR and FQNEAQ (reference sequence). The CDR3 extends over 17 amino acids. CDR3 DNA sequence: TGTGCCAGCAGCTCAGGGACAGGACCTGTTGGGGCCAACGTCCTGACTTTC. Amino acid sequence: CASSSGTGPVGANVLTF.

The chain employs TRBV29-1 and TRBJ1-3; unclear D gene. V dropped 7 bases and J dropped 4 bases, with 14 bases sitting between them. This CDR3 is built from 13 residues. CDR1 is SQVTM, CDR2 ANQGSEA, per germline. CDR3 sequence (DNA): TGCAGCGGTACAAAACTAGGGGGAAACACCATATATTTT. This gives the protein CSGTKLGGNTIYF.

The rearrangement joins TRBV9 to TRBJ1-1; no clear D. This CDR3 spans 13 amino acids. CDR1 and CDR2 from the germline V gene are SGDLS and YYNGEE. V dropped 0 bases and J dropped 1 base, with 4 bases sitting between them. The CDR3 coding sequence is TGTGCCAGCAGCGTAGGTCCGAACACTGAAGCTTTCTTT. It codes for CASSVGPNTEAFF.

The CDR3 sequence is CASRKGGYTEAFF. CDR3 DNA sequence: TGTGCCAGCCGAAAAGGGGGGTACACTGAAGCTTTCTTT. This chain joins TRBV6-5 and TRBJ1-1, with D tentatively TRBD1 (6 bases). Germline V gives CDR1 MNHEY, CDR2 SVGAGI. The CDR3 contains 13 residues. Trimming removed 8 bases at V and 3 bases at J, with 13 bases between.

Here the CDR3 reads CASSLERNTGELFF. CDR3 in DNA: TGCGCCAGCAGCTTGGAGAGGAACACCGGGGAGCTGTTTTTT. The rearrangement uses TRBV5-1 and TRBJ2-2; D not certain. This CDR3 contains 14 residues. CDR1 is SGHRS and CDR2 is YFSETQ in the germline V gene. Trimming cost V 0 bases and J 1 base, with 4 bases left between them.

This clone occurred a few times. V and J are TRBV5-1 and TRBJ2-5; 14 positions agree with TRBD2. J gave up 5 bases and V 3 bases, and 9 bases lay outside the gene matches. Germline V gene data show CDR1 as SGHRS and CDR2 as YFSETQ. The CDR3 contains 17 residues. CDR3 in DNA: TGCGCCAGCAGCTCAGGGACTAGCGGGGGAAACCGCGAGACCCAGTACTTC. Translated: CASSSGTSGGNRETQYF.

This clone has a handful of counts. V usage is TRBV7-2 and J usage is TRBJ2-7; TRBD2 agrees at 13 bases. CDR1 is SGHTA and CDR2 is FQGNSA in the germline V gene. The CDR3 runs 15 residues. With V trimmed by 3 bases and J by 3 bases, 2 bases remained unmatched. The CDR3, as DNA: TGTGCCAGCAGCTTCAGACTAGCGGGAGGCTACGAGCAGTACTTC. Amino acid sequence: CASSFRLAGGYEQYF.

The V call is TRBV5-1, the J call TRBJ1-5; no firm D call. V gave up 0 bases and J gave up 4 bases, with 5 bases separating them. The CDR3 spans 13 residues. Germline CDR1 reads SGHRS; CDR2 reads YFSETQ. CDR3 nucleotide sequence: TGCGCCAGCAGCTTGGACCTTAATCAGCCCCAGCATTTT. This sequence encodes CASSLDLNQPQHF.

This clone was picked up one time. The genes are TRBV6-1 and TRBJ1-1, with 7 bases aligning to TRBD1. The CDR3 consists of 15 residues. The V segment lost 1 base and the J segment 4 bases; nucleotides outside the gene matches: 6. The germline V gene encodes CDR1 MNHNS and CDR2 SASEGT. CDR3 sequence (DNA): TGTGCCAGCAGTGAAGGGAGAACAGGGGCCACTGAAGCTTTCTTT. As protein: CASSEGRTGATEAFF.

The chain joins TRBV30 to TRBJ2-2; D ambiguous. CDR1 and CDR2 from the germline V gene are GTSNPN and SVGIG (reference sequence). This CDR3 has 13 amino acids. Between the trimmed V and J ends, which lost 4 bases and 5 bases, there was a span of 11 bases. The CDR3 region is CAWNVGRTGELFF. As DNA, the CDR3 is TGTGCCTGGAATGTCGGGCGGACCGGGGAGCTGTTTTTT.